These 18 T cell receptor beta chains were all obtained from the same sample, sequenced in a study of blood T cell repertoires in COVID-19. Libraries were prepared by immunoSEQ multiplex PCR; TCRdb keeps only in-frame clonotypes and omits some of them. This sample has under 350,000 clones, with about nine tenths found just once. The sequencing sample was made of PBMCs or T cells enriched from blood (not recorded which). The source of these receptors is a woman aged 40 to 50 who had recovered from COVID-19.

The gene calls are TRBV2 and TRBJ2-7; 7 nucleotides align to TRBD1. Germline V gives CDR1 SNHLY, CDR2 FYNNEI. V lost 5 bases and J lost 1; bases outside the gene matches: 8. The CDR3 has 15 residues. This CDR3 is CASSKDRERSYEQYF. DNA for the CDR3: TGTGCCAGCAGTAAAGACAGGGAGAGGTCCTACGAGCAGTACTTC.

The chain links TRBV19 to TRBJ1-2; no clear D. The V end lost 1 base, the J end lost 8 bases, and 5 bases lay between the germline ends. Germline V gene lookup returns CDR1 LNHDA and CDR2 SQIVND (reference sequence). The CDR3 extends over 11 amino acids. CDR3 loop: CASSIGGGYTF. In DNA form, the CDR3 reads TGTGCCAGTAGTATAGGAGGGGGCTACACCTTC.

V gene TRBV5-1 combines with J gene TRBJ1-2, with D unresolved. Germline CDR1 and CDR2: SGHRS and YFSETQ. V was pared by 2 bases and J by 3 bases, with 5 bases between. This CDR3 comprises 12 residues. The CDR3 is CASSLTDYGYTF. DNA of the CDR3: TGCGCCAGCAGCTTAACGGACTATGGCTACACCTTC.

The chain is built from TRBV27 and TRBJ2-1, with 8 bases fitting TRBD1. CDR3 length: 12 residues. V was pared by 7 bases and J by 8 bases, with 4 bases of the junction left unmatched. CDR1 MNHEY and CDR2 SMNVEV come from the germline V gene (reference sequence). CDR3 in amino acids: CASMDRADEQFF. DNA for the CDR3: TGTGCCAGCATGGACAGGGCGGATGAGCAGTTCTTC.

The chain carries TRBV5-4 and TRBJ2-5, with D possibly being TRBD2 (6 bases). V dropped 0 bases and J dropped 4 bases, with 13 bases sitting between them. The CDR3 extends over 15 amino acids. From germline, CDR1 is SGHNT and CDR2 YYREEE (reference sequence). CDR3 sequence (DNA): TGTGCCAGCAGCTTGGATGGCAGGCGGGGAGAGACCCAGTACTTC. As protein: CASSLDGRRGETQYF.

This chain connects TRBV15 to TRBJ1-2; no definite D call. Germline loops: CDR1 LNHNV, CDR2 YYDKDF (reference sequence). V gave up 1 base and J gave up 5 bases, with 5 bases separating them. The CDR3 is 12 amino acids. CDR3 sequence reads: CATSRGTYGYTF. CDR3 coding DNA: TGTGCCACCAGCAGAGGGACTTATGGCTACACCTTC. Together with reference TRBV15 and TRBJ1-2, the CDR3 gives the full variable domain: DAMVIQNPRYQVTQFGKPVTLSCSQTLNHNVMYWYQQKSSQAPKLLFHYYDKDFNNEADTPDNFQSRRPNTSFCFLDIRSPGLGDTAMYLCATSRGTYGYTFGSGTRLTVV.

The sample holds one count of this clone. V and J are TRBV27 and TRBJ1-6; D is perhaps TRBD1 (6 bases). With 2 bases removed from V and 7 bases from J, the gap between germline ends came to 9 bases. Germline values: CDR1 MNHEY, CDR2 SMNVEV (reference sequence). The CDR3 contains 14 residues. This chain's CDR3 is CASSLPGVNSPLHF. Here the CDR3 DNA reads TGTGCCAGCAGTTTACCAGGGGTCAATTCACCCCTCCACTTT.

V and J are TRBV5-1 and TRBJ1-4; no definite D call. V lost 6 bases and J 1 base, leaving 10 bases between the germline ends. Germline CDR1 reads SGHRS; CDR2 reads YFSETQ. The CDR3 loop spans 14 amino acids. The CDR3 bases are TGCGCCAGCACCCCCGGAGGAACTAATGAAAAACTGTTTTTT. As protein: CASTPGGTNEKLFF.

CDR3 protein: CASRGAFGSANTIYF. The DNA for the CDR3 is TGCGCCAGCCGTGGGGCGTTCGGGAGTGCGAACACCATATATTTT. The chain recombines TRBV5-1 with TRBJ1-3; weak D call: TRBD1 (5 bases). The CDR3 covers 15 residues. Trimming cost V 7 bases and J 7 bases, with 21 bases left between them. Germline-derived CDR1 and CDR2 are SGHRS and YFSETQ.

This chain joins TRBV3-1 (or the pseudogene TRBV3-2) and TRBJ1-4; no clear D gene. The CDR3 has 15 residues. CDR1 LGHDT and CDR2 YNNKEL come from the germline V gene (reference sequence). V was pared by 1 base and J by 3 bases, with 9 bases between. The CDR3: CASSQGRVPNEKLFF. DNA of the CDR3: TGTGCCAGCAGCCAAGGACGGGTTCCTAATGAAAAACTGTTTTTT.

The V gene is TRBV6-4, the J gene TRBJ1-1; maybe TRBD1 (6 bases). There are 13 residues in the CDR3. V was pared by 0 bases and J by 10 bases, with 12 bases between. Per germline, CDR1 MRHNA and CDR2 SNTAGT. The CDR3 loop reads CASSDSRTGRAFF. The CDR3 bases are TGTGCCAGCAGTGACTCGAGAACAGGGAGAGCTTTCTTT.

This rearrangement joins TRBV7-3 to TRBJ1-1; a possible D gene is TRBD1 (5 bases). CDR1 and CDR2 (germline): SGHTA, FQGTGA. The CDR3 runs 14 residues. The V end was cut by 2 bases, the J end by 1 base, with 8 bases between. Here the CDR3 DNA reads TGTGCCAGCAGCTTAGGGCAGGGGAACACTGAAGCTTTCTTT. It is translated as CASSLGQGNTEAFF. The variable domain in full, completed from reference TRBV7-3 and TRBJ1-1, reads GAGVSQTPSNKVTEKGKYVELRCDPISGHTALYWYRQSLGQGPEFLIYFQGTGAADDSGLPNDRFFAVRPEGSVSTLKIQRTERGDSAVYLCASSLGQGNTEAFFGQGTRLTVV.

Here the CDR3 reads CASSEAPYSGQTDTQYF. As DNA, the CDR3 is TGTGCCAGCAGTGAAGCCCCCTATAGCGGGCAGACAGATACGCAGTATTTT. V usage is TRBV2 and J usage is TRBJ2-3; 7 bases align to TRBD2. The CDR3 covers 17 residues. The J segment lost 3 bases and the V segment lost 0 bases, leaving 9 bases of the junction unmatched. Per germline, CDR1 SNHLY and CDR2 FYNNEI. The whole variable domain, remainder taken from reference TRBV2 and TRBJ2-3, is EPEVTQTPSHQVTQMGQEVILRCVPISNHLYFYWYRQILGQKVEFLVSFYNNEISEKSEIFDDQFSVERPDGSNFTLKIRSTKLEDSAMYFCASSEAPYSGQTDTQYFGPGTRLTVL.

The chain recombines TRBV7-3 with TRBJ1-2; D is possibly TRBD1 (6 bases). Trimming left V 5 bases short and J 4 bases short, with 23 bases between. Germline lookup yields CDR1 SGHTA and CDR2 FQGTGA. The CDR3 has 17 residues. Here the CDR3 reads CASSHNWTARDLYGYTF. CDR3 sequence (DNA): TGTGCCAGCAGCCATAATTGGACAGCACGTGACCTCTATGGCTACACCTTC.

CDR3 coding DNA: TGTGCCAGCAGCACCCGAGGACAGGGTGAAAACACTGAAGCTTTCTTT. This encodes CASSTRGQGENTEAFF. This sequence joins TRBV7-9 and TRBJ1-1; TRBD1 agrees at 8 bases. The CDR3 runs 16 residues. Looked up from germline, CDR1 is SEHNR and CDR2 is FQNEAQ (reference sequence). The V and J ends lost 5 bases and 2 bases, in that order; junction bases with no gene match: 10.

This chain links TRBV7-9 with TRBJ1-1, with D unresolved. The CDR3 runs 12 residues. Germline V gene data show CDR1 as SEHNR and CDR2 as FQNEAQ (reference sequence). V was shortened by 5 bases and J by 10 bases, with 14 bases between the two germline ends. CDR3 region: CASSLELLGAFF. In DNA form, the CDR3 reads TGTGCCAGCAGCCTAGAACTACTCGGAGCTTTCTTT.

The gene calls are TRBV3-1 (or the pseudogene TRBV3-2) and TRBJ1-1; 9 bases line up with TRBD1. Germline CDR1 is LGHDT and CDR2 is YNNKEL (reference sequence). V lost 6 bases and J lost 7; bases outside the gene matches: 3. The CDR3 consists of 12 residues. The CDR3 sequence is CASSRDRDEAFF. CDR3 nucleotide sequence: TGTGCCAGCAGTCGGGACAGGGATGAAGCTTTCTTT.

For the CDR3, the DNA is TGTGCCAGCAGGGACGACAGGGGCGGCGGCCATACGCAGTATTTT. Its protein product is CASRDDRGGGHTQYF. The chain couples TRBV6-5 to TRBJ2-3; the match to TRBD1 covers 8 bases. Germline trimming cut 6 bases from V and 7 bases from J; bases unmatched to any gene: 12. The CDR3 has 15 residues. The germline V gene encodes CDR1 MNHEY and CDR2 SVGAGI.